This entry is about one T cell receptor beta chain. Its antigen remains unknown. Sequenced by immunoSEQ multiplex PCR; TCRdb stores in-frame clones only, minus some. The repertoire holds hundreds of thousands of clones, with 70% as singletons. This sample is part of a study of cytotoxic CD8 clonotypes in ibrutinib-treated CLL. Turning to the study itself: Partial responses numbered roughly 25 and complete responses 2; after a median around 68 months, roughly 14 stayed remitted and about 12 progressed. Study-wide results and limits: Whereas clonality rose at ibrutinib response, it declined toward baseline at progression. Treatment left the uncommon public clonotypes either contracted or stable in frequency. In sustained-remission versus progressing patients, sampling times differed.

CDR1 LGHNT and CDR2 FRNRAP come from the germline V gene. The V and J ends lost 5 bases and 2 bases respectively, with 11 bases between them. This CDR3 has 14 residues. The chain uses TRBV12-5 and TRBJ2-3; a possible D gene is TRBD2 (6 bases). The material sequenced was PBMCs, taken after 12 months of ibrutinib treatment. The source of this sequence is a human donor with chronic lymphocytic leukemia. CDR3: CASGRDSHTDTQYF. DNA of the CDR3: TGTGCTAGTGGTAGGGACTCCCACACAGATACGCAGTATTTT.